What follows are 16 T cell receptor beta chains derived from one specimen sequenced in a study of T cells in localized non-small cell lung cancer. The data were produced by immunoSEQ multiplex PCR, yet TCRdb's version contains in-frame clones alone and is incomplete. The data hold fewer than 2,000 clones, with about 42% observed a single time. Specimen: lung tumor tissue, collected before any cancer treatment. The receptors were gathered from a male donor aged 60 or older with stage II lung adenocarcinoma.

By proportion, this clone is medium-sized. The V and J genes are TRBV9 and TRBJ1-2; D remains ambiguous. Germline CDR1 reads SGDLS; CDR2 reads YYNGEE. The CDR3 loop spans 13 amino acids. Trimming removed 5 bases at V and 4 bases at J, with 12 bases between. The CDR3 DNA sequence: TGTGCCAGCAGTGAAGCGTTAAGCTATGGCTACACCTTC. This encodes CASSEALSYGYTF.

The CDR3 sequence: CASSPGGRNQPQHF. The CDR3 region has the DNA TGTGCCAGCAGTCCAGGGGGTCGCAATCAGCCCCAGCATTTT. This chain connects TRBV6-9 to TRBJ1-5; TRBD1 agrees at 7 bases. This CDR3 spans 14 amino acids. V was pared by 5 bases and J by 2 bases, with 3 bases of the junction left unmatched. Per germline, CDR1 MNHGY and CDR2 SVAAGI.

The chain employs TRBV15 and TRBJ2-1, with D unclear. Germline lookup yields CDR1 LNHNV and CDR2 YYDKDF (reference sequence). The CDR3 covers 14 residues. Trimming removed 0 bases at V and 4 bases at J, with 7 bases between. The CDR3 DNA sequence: TGTGCCACCAGCAGAGATCGCGGTTACAATGAGCAGTTCTTC. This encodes CATSRDRGYNEQFF.

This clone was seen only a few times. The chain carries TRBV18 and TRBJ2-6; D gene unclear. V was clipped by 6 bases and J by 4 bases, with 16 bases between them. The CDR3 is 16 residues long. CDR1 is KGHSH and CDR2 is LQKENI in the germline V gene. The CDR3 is CASSLKEVMGANVLTF. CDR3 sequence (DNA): TGTGCCAGCTCCCTTAAAGAGGTGATGGGGGCCAACGTCCTGACTTTC.

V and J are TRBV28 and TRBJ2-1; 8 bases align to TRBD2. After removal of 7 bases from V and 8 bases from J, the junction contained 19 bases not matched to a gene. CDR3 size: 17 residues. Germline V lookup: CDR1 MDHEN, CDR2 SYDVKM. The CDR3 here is CASTRSTGTSIGHEQFF. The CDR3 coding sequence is TGTGCCAGCACCCGATCGACCGGGACTAGTATCGGGCATGAGCAGTTCTTC. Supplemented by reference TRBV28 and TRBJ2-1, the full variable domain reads DVKVTQSSRYLVKRTGEKVFLECVQDMDHENMFWYRQDPGLGLRLIYFSYDVKMKEKGDIPEGYSVSREKKERFSLILESASTNQTSMYLCASTRSTGTSIGHEQFFGPGTRLTVL.

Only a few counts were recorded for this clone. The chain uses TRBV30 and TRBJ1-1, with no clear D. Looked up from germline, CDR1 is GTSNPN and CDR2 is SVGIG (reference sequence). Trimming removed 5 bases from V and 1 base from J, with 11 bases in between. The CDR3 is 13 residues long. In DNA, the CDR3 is TGTGCCTGGGAAAGGCGGGAGAACACTGAAGCTTTCTTT. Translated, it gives CAWERRENTEAFF. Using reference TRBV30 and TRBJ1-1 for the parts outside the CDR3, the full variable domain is SQTIHQWPATLVQPVGSPLSLECTVEGTSNPNLYWYRQAAGRGLQLLFYSVGIGQISSEVPQNLSASRPQDRQFILSSKKLLLSDSGFYLCAWERRENTEAFFGQGTRLTVV.

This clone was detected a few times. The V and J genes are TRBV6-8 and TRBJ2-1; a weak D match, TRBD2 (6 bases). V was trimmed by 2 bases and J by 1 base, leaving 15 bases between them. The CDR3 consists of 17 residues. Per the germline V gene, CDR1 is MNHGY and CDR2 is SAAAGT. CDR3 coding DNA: TGTGCCAGCAGTTACCCGACTAGGAAGGGGTCCTACAATGAGCAGTTCTTC. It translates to CASSYPTRKGSYNEQFF.

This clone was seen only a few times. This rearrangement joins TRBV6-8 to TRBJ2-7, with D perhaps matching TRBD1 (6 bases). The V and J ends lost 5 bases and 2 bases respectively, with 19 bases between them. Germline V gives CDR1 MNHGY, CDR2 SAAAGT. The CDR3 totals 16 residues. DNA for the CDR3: TGTGCCAGCAGTGGGGACGTTGCAGGGGACCCCTACGAGCAGTACTTC. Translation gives CASSGDVAGDPYEQYF.

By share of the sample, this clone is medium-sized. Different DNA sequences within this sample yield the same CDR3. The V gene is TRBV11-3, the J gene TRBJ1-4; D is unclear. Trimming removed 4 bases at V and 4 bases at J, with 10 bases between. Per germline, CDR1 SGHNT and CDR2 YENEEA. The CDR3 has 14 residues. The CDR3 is CASSSRGHNEKLFF. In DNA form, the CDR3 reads TGTGCCAGCAGCTCTCGAGGGCATAATGAAAAACTGTTTTTT.

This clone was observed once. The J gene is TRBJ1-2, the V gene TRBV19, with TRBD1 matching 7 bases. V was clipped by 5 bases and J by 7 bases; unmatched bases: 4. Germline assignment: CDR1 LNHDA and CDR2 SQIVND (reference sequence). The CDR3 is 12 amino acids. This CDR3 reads CASSPGTVGYTF. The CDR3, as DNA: TGTGCCAGTAGTCCCGGGACAGTTGGCTACACCTTC.

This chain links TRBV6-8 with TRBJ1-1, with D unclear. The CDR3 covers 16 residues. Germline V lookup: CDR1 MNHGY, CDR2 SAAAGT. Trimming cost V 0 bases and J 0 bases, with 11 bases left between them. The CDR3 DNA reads TGTGCCAGCAGTTACTCCCTCGGCTCGGTGAACACTGAAGCTTTCTTT. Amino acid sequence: CASSYSLGSVNTEAFF.

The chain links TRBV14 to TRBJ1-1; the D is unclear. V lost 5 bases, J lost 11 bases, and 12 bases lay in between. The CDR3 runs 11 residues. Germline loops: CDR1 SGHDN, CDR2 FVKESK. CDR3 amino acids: CASSAGPAAFF. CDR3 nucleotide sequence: TGTGCCAGCAGCGCCGGTCCGGCGGCTTTCTTT. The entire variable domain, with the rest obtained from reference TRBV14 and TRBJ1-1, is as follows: EAGVTQFPSHSVIEKGQTVTLRCDPISGHDNLYWYRRVMGKEIKFLLHFVKESKQDESGMPNNRFLAERTGGTYSTLKVQPAELEDSGVYFCASSAGPAAFFGQGTRLTVV.

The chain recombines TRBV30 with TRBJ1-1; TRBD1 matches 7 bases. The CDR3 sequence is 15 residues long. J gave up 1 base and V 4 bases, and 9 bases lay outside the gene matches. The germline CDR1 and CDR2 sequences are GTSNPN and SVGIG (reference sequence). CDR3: CAWNLITGANTEAFF. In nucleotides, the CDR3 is TGTGCCTGGAATCTTATAACAGGGGCGAACACTGAAGCTTTCTTT.

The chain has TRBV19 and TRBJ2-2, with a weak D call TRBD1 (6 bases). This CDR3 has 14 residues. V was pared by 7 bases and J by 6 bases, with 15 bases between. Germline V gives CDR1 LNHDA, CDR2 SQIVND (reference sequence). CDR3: CASTQTGLAGELFF. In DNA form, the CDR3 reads TGTGCCAGTACCCAAACAGGGTTGGCCGGGGAGCTGTTTTTT.

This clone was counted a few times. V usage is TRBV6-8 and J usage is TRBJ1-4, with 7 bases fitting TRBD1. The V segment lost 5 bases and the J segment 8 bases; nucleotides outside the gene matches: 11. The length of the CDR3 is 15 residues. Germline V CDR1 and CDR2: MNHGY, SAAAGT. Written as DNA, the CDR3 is TGTGCCAGCAGTGAGCCCCGGGGCAGGGGGGAAAAACTGTTTTTT. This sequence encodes CASSEPRGRGEKLFF.

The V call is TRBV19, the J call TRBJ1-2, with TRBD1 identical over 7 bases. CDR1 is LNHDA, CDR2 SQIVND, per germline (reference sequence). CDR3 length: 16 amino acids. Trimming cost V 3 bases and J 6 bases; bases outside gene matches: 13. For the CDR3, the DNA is TGTGCCAGTAGTATGGCCGACAGGGCCTTGGTCAATGGCTACACCTTC. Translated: CASSMADRALVNGYTF.